The rows below give T cell receptor beta chains drawn from one sample of a study of CD8+ T cells in alopecia areata. Libraries were prepared by immunoSEQ multiplex PCR; TCRdb keeps only in-frame clonotypes and omits some of them. Seen here are about 190,000 clones, approximately 60% observed once, and the top ten hold approximately 0.7%. This sample comprised CD4+ T cells sorted from blood, obtained at week 4, from a patient treated with tofacitinib. The source is a human donor with alopecia areata. Each CDR3 is given with its conserved first and last residue. A D gene is named only where the DNA matches it firmly. Size is omitted from some rows. Given values are once, few, many or a class for expanded clones.

size: NA; V: TRBV7-9; D: NA; J: TRBJ2-7; DNA: TGTGCCAGCAGCTTAGTAGGGGCAGGCTCCTACGAGCAGTACTTC; CDR3: CASSLVGAGSYEQYF
size: few; V: TRBV7-8; D: NA; J: TRBJ2-5; DNA: TGTGCCAGCAGCCCTACTAATCAAGAGACCCAGTACTTC; CDR3: CASSPTNQETQYF
size: NA; V: TRBV15; D: TRBD2; J: TRBJ2-7; DNA: TGTGCCACCAGCAGAGATTACGGGAGCGGGAGATCGTACGAGCAGTACTTC; CDR3: CATSRDYGSGRSYEQYF
size: NA; V: TRBV29-1; D: TRBD2; J: TRBJ2-2; DNA: TGCAGCGGACGACTAGCGGGAGGGAACACCGGGGAGCTGTTTTTT; CDR3: CSGRLAGGNTGELFF
size: once; V: TRBV9; D: NA; J: TRBJ2-2; DNA: TGTGCCAGCAGCCTTTCTATCGGGGAGCTGTTTTTT; CDR3: CASSLSIGELFF
size: few; V: TRBV7-6; D: NA; J: TRBJ2-6; DNA: TGTGCCAGCAGCTTAGTGTTACCCGGGGCCAACGTCCTGACTTTC; CDR3: CASSLVLPGANVLTF
size: NA; V: TRBV7-2; D: NA; J: TRBJ2-5; DNA: TGTGCCAGCAGCCACAGTGGGACCCAGTACTTC; CDR3: CASSHSGTQYF
size: few; V: TRBV29-1; D: NA; J: TRBJ2-7; DNA: TGCAGCGTCAACGCGGGCTCCTACGAGCAGTACTTC; CDR3: CSVNAGSYEQYF
size: NA; V: TRBV30; D: NA; J: TRBJ2-7; DNA: TGTGCCTGGAGGATAAAGGCAGGTCTCTCCTACGAGCAGTACTTC; CDR3: CAWRIKAGLSYEQYF
size: few; V: TRBV27; D: NA; J: TRBJ2-1; DNA: TGTGCCATCAGGGGACGCTCCTACAATGAGCAGTTCTTC; CDR3: CAIRGRSYNEQFF
size: NA; V: TRBV30; D: NA; J: TRBJ1-5; DNA: TGTGCCTGGAGGGCAAATAGCAATCAGCCCCAGCATTTT; CDR3: CAWRANSNQPQHF
size: NA; V: TRBV30; D: NA; J: TRBJ1-2; DNA: TGTGCCTGGAGTCCCAGGGTTGACTATGGCTACACCTTC; CDR3: CAWSPRVDYGYTF
size: NA; V: TRBV19; D: NA; J: TRBJ2-4; DNA: TGTGCCAGTAGTTCCCGAACCACCGTCTTC; CDR3: CASSSRTTVF
size: NA; V: TRBV29-1; D: TRBD1; J: TRBJ1-1; DNA: TGCAGCGGCATCCACAGGGGAGACACTGAAGCTTTCTTT; CDR3: CSGIHRGDTEAFF
size: many; V: TRBV7-2; D: NA; J: TRBJ2-6; DNA: TGTGCCAGCAGCTCCGGGACCGCTCGCGTCCTGACTTTC; CDR3: CASSSGTARVLTF
size: NA; V: TRBV6-5; D: TRBD1; J: TRBJ2-7; DNA: TGTGCCGCTCAAAGACAGGGGGCGTACGAGCAGTACTTC; CDR3: CAAQRQGAYEQYF
size: NA; V: TRBV30; D: NA; J: TRBJ1-2; DNA: TGTGCCTGGTCCGCCAGGGGCTTCCATGGCTACACCTTC; CDR3: CAWSARGFHGYTF
size: NA; V: TRBV5-1; D: TRBD2; J: TRBJ2-5; DNA: TGCGCCAGCAGCCGACTAGCGGGAGGTCGGGGAGGAGAGACCCAGTACTTC; CDR3: CASSRLAGGRGGETQYF
size: NA; V: TRBV5-1; D: NA; J: TRBJ2-7; DNA: TGCGCCAGCAGCTTCAGGGGACCCTACGAGCAGTACTTC; CDR3: CASSFRGPYEQYF
size: few; V: TRBV20-1; D: NA; J: TRBJ2-1; DNA: TGCAGTGCTCCCCTGCGGAATGAGCAGTTCTTC; CDR3: CSAPLRNEQFF
size: few; V: TRBV4-2; D: TRBD2; J: TRBJ2-3; DNA: TGTGCCAGCAGCCAAGAGGTTAGCGGGAGAAATACGCAGTATTTT; CDR3: CASSQEVSGRNTQYF
size: NA; V: TRBV25-1; D: NA; J: TRBJ2-1; DNA: TGTGCCAGCACTAGTTTTGCTGAGCAGTTCTTC; CDR3: CASTSFAEQFF
size: NA; V: TRBV30; D: NA; J: TRBJ2-1; DNA: TGTGCCTGGAGTTTGTACAATGAGCAGTTCTTC; CDR3: CAWSLYNEQFF
size: NA; V: TRBV29-1; D: NA; J: TRBJ2-5; DNA: TGCAGCGTTGACTCCCAGCAAGAGACCCAGTACTTC; CDR3: CSVDSQQETQYF
size: NA; V: TRBV13; D: NA; J: TRBJ2-7; DNA: TGCGCCAGCAGCTTTGATAGGGGTGACGAGCAGTACTTC; CDR3: CASSFDRGDEQYF
size: NA; V: TRBV7-9; D: TRBD1; J: TRBJ1-1; DNA: TGTGCCAGCAGCCCTCAGGGGGAGGCTTTCTTT; CDR3: CASSPQGEAFF
size: NA; V: TRBV7-9; D: NA; J: TRBJ2-1; DNA: TGTGCCAGCAGCCGTTCCGGGACCTCCTACAATGAGCAGTTCTTC; CDR3: CASSRSGTSYNEQFF
size: NA; V: TRBV5-1; D: NA; J: TRBJ2-7; DNA: TGCGCCAGCAGCTTGGACCCGGGGGCTGACTACGAGCAGTACTTC; CDR3: CASSLDPGADYEQYF
size: NA; V: TRBV29-1; D: NA; J: TRBJ2-3; DNA: TGCAGCGTTGAAGGAGGGGGTAAATATACGCAGTATTTT; CDR3: CSVEGGGKYTQYF
size: NA; V: TRBV19; D: NA; J: TRBJ1-5; DNA: TGTGCCAGTAGCCTCCGGGAGGGAGGTGGTTATCAGCCCCAGCATTTT; CDR3: CASSLREGGGYQPQHF
size: once; V: TRBV30; D: NA; J: TRBJ1-5; DNA: TGTGCCGCCGGGGACAACTACAATCAGCCCCAGCATTTT; CDR3: CAAGDNYNQPQHF
size: NA; V: TRBV15; D: TRBD1; J: TRBJ1-5; DNA: TGTGCCACCAGCAGAGATGTGCCAGGGGGCTCTCACAATCAGCCCCAGCATTTT; CDR3: CATSRDVPGGSHNQPQHF
size: NA; V: TRBV29-1; D: TRBD2; J: TRBJ2-3; DNA: TGCAGCGGGTCACCAGCGGGACCCGATACGCAGTATTTT; CDR3: CSGSPAGPDTQYF
size: NA; V: TRBV7-9; D: NA; J: TRBJ2-6; DNA: TGTGCCAGCAGCAACACGCCGTTTGGGGTTTCGGGGGCCAACGTCCTGACTTTC; CDR3: CASSNTPFGVSGANVLTF
size: few; V: TRBV4-3; D: NA; J: TRBJ2-1; DNA: TGCGCCAGCAGCCAAGTAGCGACCCAAGGGCATGAGCAGTTCTTC; CDR3: CASSQVATQGHEQFF